These T cell receptor beta chains were read from a single sample in a study of shared clonotypes between healthy human individuals. The protocol was immunoSEQ multiplex PCR, while the TCRdb copy is restricted to in-frame clones and leaves out a portion. Of about 490,000 clones detected, approximately 80% appear once; the ten largest clones hold 10% to 15%. The sequencing input was PBMCs. Receptors were obtained from a woman aged 40-49 years in good health. Some clones in this sample may be carry-over from other donors' samples. Each CDR3 is given with its conserved first and last residue. D genes are given only for firm matches. Size values are once, few and many counts, or a class for expanded clones, and some rows have none.

j_call | d_call | v_call | clone_size | cdr3_aa | cdr3_nt
TRBJ1-2 | TRBD1 | TRBV30 | - | CAWSDPTGGYYGYTF | TGTGCCTGGAGTGATCCCACAGGGGGCTACTATGGCTACACCTTC
TRBJ2-2 | - | TRBV19 | - | CASSIARFGTGELFF | TGTGCCAGTAGTATAGCCAGGTTCGGCACCGGGGAGCTGTTTTTT
TRBJ2-7 | TRBD2 | TRBV9 | - | CASSVGTSGPYEQYF | TGTGCCAGCAGCGTAGGGACTAGCGGTCCCTACGAGCAGTACTTC
TRBJ2-1 | - | TRBV6-1 | - | CASRSQEYNEQFF | TGTGCCAGCAGATCCCAAGAGTACAATGAGCAGTTCTTC
TRBJ2-5 | TRBD2 | TRBV7-3 | many | CASSLRVSGSLQETQYF | TGTGCCAGCAGCTTAAGGGTTAGCGGGAGCCTCCAAGAGACCCAGTACTTC
TRBJ2-1 | TRBD2 | TRBV25-1 | - | CASSDAGGINEQFF | TGTGCCAGCAGTGACGCGGGAGGGATCAATGAGCAGTTCTTC
TRBJ2-7 | - | TRBV4-1 | - | CASRVPYEQYF | TGCGCCAGCAGGGTACCGTACGAGCAGTACTTC
TRBJ2-6 | TRBD1 | TRBV30 | few | CACGTGGIAGANVLTF | TGTGCCTGCGGGACAGGGGGAATTGCTGGGGCCAACGTCCTGACTTTC
TRBJ1-3 | TRBD1 | TRBV28 | - | CASSMKGQGGNTIYF | TGTGCCAGCAGCATGAAAGGACAGGGTGGAAACACCATATATTTT
TRBJ1-1 | - | TRBV20-1 | - | CSAQSDPEAFF | TGCAGTGCTCAAAGTGACCCTGAAGCTTTCTTT
TRBJ2-2 | - | TRBV30 | - | CAWSPGPHGTGELFF | TGTGCCTGGAGTCCCGGGCCCCACGGCACCGGGGAGCTGTTTTTT
TRBJ2-7 | - | TRBV5-1 | - | CASSLWGTSYEQYF | TGCGCCAGCAGCTTGTGGGGAACCTCCTACGAGCAGTACTTC
TRBJ2-4 | - | TRBV2 | - | CASQREVAKNIQYF | TGTGCCAGCCAGAGGGAGGTGGCCAAAAACATTCAGTACTTC
TRBJ2-2 | - | TRBV5-1 | few | CASSLGFAGGELFF | TGCGCCAGCAGCTTGGGTTTCGCGGGCGGGGAGCTGTTTTTT
TRBJ2-5 | - | TRBV29-1 | - | CSGGFQETQYF | TGCAGCGGGGGATTTCAAGAGACCCAGTACTTC
TRBJ1-5 | - | TRBV5-4 | - | CASSLEPGSNQPQHF | TGTGCCAGCAGCTTGGAGCCCGGAAGCAATCAGCCCCAGCATTTT
TRBJ1-5 | TRBD1 | TRBV28 | - | CASIWGGQVNQPQHF | TGTGCCAGCATTTGGGGGGGACAGGTAAATCAGCCCCAGCACTTT
TRBJ2-2 | TRBD1 | TRBV6-5 | - | CATRTGESGELFF | TGTGCCACCCGGACAGGGGAATCCGGGGAGCTGTTTTTT
TRBJ2-3 | TRBD2 | TRBV9 | - | CASSVGGLAITSTDTQYF | TGTGCCAGCAGCGTAGGGGGACTAGCGATCACTAGCACAGATACGCAGTATTTT
TRBJ2-7 | TRBD1 | TRBV19 | many | CASRTTGEHEQYF | TGTGCCAGTAGGACGACAGGGGAACACGAGCAGTACTTC